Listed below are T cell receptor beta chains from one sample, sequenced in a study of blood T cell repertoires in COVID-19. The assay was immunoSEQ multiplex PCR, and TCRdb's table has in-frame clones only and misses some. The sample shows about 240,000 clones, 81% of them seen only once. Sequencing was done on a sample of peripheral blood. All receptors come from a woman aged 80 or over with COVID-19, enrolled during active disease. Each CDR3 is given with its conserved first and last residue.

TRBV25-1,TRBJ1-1,CASRTGWAEAFF
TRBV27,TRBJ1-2,CASSFQAGGGYTF
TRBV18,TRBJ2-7,CASSPGALVGLDEQYF
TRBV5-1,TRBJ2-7,CASSYPWTGSGEQYF
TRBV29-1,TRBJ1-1,CSVCPGAVNTEAFF
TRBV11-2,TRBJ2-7,CASSFPRGSGYYEQYF
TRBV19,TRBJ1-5,CASSRQGTMRQPQHF
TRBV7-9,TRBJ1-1,CASRNTGGAPNTEAFF
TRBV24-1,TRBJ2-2,CATSEAGGPDTGELFF
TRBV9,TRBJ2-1,CASSDPVAGSYNEQFF
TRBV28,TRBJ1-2,CASSRDSTNYGYTF
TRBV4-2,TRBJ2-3,CASSQDIIGLAGTADTQYF
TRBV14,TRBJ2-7,CASSTGTGFYEQYF
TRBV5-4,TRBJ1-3,CASSPASDTIYF
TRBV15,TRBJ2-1,CATSSAYTSVDNEQFF
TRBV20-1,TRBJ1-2,CSASTSANLYNYGYTF
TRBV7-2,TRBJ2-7,CASSLSRSSYEQYF
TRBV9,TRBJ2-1,CASSARGRWDNEQFF
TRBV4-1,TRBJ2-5,CASSPGTSGASRQETQYF
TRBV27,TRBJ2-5,CASSLGAGGGTQYF
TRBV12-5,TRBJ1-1,CASGPGQGRNEAFF
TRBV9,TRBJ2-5,CASSAPPFRDSAGTQYF
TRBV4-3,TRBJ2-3,CASSQDLIGGRAGTDTQYF
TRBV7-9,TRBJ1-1,CASSIRENTEAFF
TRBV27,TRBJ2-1,CASSETSGSSSYNEQFF
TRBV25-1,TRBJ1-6,CASSAINSPLHF
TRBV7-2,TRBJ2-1,CASSPNRVSSYNEQFF